The 17 T cell receptor beta chains below come from one sample, sequenced in a study of CD4 T cells in relation to SARS-CoV-2 and coronaviruses. Using immunoSEQ multiplex PCR, the repertoire was profiled, and TCRdb retains in-frame clones only, with some absent. The sample consists of tens of thousands of clones, roughly 90% of them appearing once. Sequencing input: memory CD4+ T cells from PBMCs. These receptors were obtained from an adult with COVID-19.

The chain couples TRBV3-1 (or the pseudogene TRBV3-2) to TRBJ2-3, with TRBD1 matching over 8 bases. CDR3 length: 16 amino acids. Germline V CDR1 and CDR2: LGHDT, YNNKEL (reference sequence). V was clipped by 1 base and J by 3 bases; unmatched bases: 6. Here the CDR3 DNA reads TGTGCCAGCAGCCAAGGAGGACAGGGTTCGACAGATACGCAGTATTTT. This encodes CASSQGGQGSTDTQYF.

This clone is a singleton in its sample. The chain recombines TRBV6-5 with TRBJ1-3; no reliable D call. Germline CDR1 MNHEY, CDR2 SVGAGI. The CDR3 covers 11 residues. Between the trimmed V and J ends, which lost 11 bases and 4 bases, there was a span of 9 bases. Written as DNA, the CDR3 is TGTGCCTCAAGAGAGGGAAACACCATATATTTT. Translation gives CASREGNTIYF.

The V gene is TRBV12-3 or TRBV12-4, the J gene TRBJ1-5; 8 bases fit TRBD1. After removal of 5 bases from V and 6 bases from J, the junction contained 3 bases not matched to a gene. The CDR3 sequence is 13 residues long. CDR3 coding DNA: TGTGCCAGCAGTGAGACAGGGGTTCAGCCCCAGCATTTT. Amino acid sequence: CASSETGVQPQHF.

The chain combines TRBV3-1 (or the pseudogene TRBV3-2) with TRBJ2-2; D is ambiguous. The CDR3 contains 11 residues. Trimming pared 2 bases from V and 8 bases from J, leaving 3 bases between. Per germline, CDR1 LGHDT and CDR2 YNNKEL (reference sequence). CDR3 sequence (DNA): TGTGCCAGCAGCCAAAGGGGGGAGCTGTTTTTT. It translates to CASSQRGELFF.

This sequence joins TRBV3-1 (or the pseudogene TRBV3-2) and TRBJ1-1; D remains unclear. The CDR3 has 15 amino acids. The V end lost 3 bases, the J end lost 0 bases, and 11 bases lay between the germline ends. Germline V gene lookup returns CDR1 LGHDT and CDR2 YNNKEL (reference sequence). This CDR3 is CASSQGSVMNTEAFF. CDR3 nucleotides: TGTGCCAGCAGCCAGGGTTCGGTGATGAACACTGAAGCTTTCTTT.

This clone was seen a handful of times. This chain joins TRBV30 and TRBJ1-6, with D perhaps TRBD1 (6 bases). The length of the CDR3 is 13 residues. Germline lookup yields CDR1 GTSNPN and CDR2 SVGIG (reference sequence). V was cut by 5 bases and J by 6 bases, with 11 bases left in between. The CDR3 DNA is TGTGCCTGGGTCGGGACAACTAATTCACCCCTCCACTTT. Amino acids: CAWVGTTNSPLHF.

This clone showed up just once. The rearrangement links TRBV11-3 to TRBJ2-4; maybe TRBD1 (5 bases). The CDR3 sequence is 17 residues long. V was trimmed by 1 base and J by 0 bases, leaving 13 bases between them. Germline lookup yields CDR1 SGHNT and CDR2 YENEEA. The CDR3 coding sequence is TGTGCCAGCAGCTTAGGCCCGACAGTCCTAGCCAAAAACATTCAGTACTTC. Its protein is CASSLGPTVLAKNIQYF.

The chain employs TRBV11-2 and TRBJ2-7; either TRBD1 or TRBD2 may fit D (5 bases each). CDR1 and CDR2 (germline): SGHAT, FQNNGV. There are 15 residues in the CDR3. V lost 0 bases to trimming and J lost 6 bases, with 15 bases between them. The CDR3 protein is CASSLEGRAGGEQYF. CDR3 DNA: TGTGCCAGCAGCTTAGAAGGCAGGGCAGGAGGCGAGCAGTACTTC. Complete variable domain (other parts from reference TRBV11-2 and TRBJ2-7): EAGVAQSPRYKIIEKRQSVAFWCNPISGHATLYWYQQILGQGPKLLIQFQNNGVVDDSQLPKDRFSAERLKGVDSTLKIQPAKLEDSAVYLCASSLEGRAGGEQYFGPGTRLTVT.

The gene calls are TRBV19 and TRBJ2-1; D is possibly TRBD2 (6 bases). The V end was cut by 4 bases, the J end by 4 bases, with 11 bases between. Germline V lookup: CDR1 LNHDA, CDR2 SQIVND (reference sequence). CDR3 size: 14 residues. The CDR3 DNA reads as TGTGCCAGTAGTAGCTCTGGGGGGTACAATGAGCAGTTCTTC. It is translated as CASSSSGGYNEQFF.

The genes are TRBV14 and TRBJ1-1; D perhaps matches TRBD1 (5 bases). Per the germline V gene, CDR1 is SGHDN and CDR2 is FVKESK. The CDR3 is 15 amino acids. V was cut by 4 bases and J by 1 base, with 13 bases left in between. The CDR3 reads CASSPRRGSNTEAFF. Written as DNA, the CDR3 is TGTGCCAGCAGCCCCCGTCGGGGCTCGAACACTGAAGCTTTCTTT.

The V gene is TRBV5-1, the J gene TRBJ2-5, with 9 bases fitting TRBD2. This CDR3 is 15 amino acids long. J gave up 4 bases and V 3 bases, and 7 bases lay outside the gene matches. Germline loops: CDR1 SGHRS, CDR2 YFSETQ. The CDR3: CASSYSGGGGETQYF. CDR3 in DNA: TGCGCCAGCAGCTATAGCGGGGGTGGGGGAGAGACCCAGTACTTC.

The CDR3 loop is CASSVSDGYTDTQYF. For the CDR3, the DNA is TGTGCCAGCAGCGTATCGGACGGGTACACAGATACGCAGTATTTT. The chain couples TRBV9 to TRBJ2-3; D not resolved. V shed 1 base and J shed 2 bases, with 11 bases lying between them. CDR3 length: 15 amino acids. CDR1 and CDR2 (germline): SGDLS, YYNGEE.

This rearrangement joins TRBV9 to TRBJ2-7, with no clear D. Germline V lookup: CDR1 SGDLS, CDR2 YYNGEE. Deletions cut 8 bases from V and 4 bases from J, with 4 bases between. The CDR3 consists of 9 residues. CDR3 sequence: CARPYEQYF. As DNA, the CDR3 is TGTGCCAGACCGTACGAGCAGTACTTC.

The chain uses TRBV28 and TRBJ2-5; D is unresolved. The germline V gene encodes CDR1 MDHEN and CDR2 SYDVKM. The CDR3 consists of 14 residues. V lost 1 base, J lost 0 bases, and 6 bases lay in between. The CDR3 sequence is CASSLSRNQETQYF. CDR3 DNA: TGTGCCAGCAGTTTATCCAGAAACCAAGAGACCCAGTACTTC. Drawing the rest from reference TRBV28 and TRBJ2-5, the complete variable domain is DVKVTQSSRYLVKRTGEKVFLECVQDMDHENMFWYRQDPGLGLRLIYFSYDVKMKEKGDIPEGYSVSREKKERFSLILESASTNQTSMYLCASSLSRNQETQYFGPGTRLLVL.

V is TRBV14 and J is TRBJ1-2, with a tentative D call TRBD1 (6 bases). The germline V gene encodes CDR1 SGHDN and CDR2 FVKESK. The CDR3 spans 15 residues. The ends were cut back, 5 bases at V and 0 bases at J, with 13 bases in the middle. The CDR3 sequence is CASSDDGTPNYGYTF. The CDR3 DNA follows: TGTGCCAGCAGCGACGACGGGACACCTAACTATGGCTACACCTTC.

The chain combines TRBV28 with TRBJ2-2, with TRBD2 as a possible D gene (7 bases). The CDR3 is made up of 16 amino acids. V was pared by 7 bases and J by 5 bases, with 20 bases between. Looked up from germline, CDR1 is MDHEN and CDR2 is SYDVKM. CDR3 sequence reads: CASTPTRGGLTGELFF. CDR3 DNA sequence: TGTGCCAGCACCCCCACTAGGGGGGGGTTGACCGGGGAGCTGTTTTTT. Full variable domain (rest looked up from reference TRBV28 and TRBJ2-2): DVKVTQSSRYLVKRTGEKVFLECVQDMDHENMFWYRQDPGLGLRLIYFSYDVKMKEKGDIPEGYSVSREKKERFSLILESASTNQTSMYLCASTPTRGGLTGELFFGEGSRLTVL.

This rearrangement joins TRBV19 to TRBJ1-2, with D hard to call. CDR1 and CDR2 from the germline V gene are LNHDA and SQIVND (reference sequence). CDR3 length: 15 residues. V was pared by 3 bases and J by 0 bases, with 11 bases between. CDR3 amino acids: CASSMQRGTNYGYTF. In DNA form, the CDR3 reads TGTGCCAGTAGTATGCAGAGAGGGACTAACTATGGCTACACCTTC.